The 13 T cell receptor beta chains presented below share a single source sample, sequenced in a study of T cell repertoires in cytomegalovirus infection. TCRdb reanalysed the reads using MiXCR and keeps one entry per CDR3 protein. The repertoire has 400,000 or so distinct CDR3 sequences, 15% to 20% of them found once; the top ten carry 7.5% to 9.5%. The sequencing input was PBMCs. The receptors shown here come from a human donor in good health (CMV status not recorded). Some clones in this sample may be carry-over from other donors' samples.

This clonotype was seen repeatedly, ten times or more. The rearrangement uses TRBV7-2 and TRBJ2-1, with D perhaps TRBD2 (6 bases). The ends were cut back, 4 bases at V and 1 base at J, with 11 bases in the middle. This CDR3 is 15 amino acids long. CDR1 and CDR2 from the germline V gene are SGHTA and FQGNSA. CDR3 sequence: CASSYAGSSYNEQFF. CDR3 sequence (DNA): TGTGCCAGCAGCTATGCGGGGAGTTCCTACAATGAGCAGTTCTTC.

This clonotype was detected ten times or more. The V gene is TRBV7-6, the J gene TRBJ2-7, with 7 bases aligning to TRBD2. Unmatched junction bases numbered 8, after V lost 2 bases and J lost 4 bases. Germline CDR1 and CDR2: SGHVS and FNYEAQ. The CDR3 covers 15 residues. CDR3 DNA: TGTGCCAGCAGCTTACTCCCCAGCGGGACTTACGAGCAGTACTTC. Translation gives CASSLLPSGTYEQYF. Complete variable domain (other parts from reference TRBV7-6 and TRBJ2-7): GAGVSQSPRYKVTKRGQDVALRCDPISGHVSLYWYRQALGQGPEFLTYFNYEAQQDKSGLPNDRFSAERPEGSISTLTIQRTEQRDSAMYRCASSLLPSGTYEQYFGPGTRLTVT.

The chain recombines TRBV12-3 or TRBV12-4 with TRBJ1-2; TRBD1 might be the D (5 bases). CDR3 length equals 16 residues. Between the trimmed V and J ends, which lost 4 bases and 7 bases, there was a span of 22 bases. CDR3 region: CASSSHGGETAIGYTF. The CDR3 nucleotides are TGTGCCAGCAGTTCTCACGGAGGGGAGACTGCGATTGGCTACACCTTC.

In its sample, this clonotype was seen many times. The rearrangement joins TRBV30 to TRBJ1-3, with D possibly matching TRBD1 (5 bases). The CDR3 spans 18 residues. Germline CDR1 GTSNPN, CDR2 SVGIG (reference sequence). V was clipped by 0 bases and J by 0 bases, with 18 bases between them. The CDR3 DNA reads TGTGCCTGGAGTGTACGGTGGGGCCGCCAAGCCTCTGGAAACACCATATATTTT. Amino acids: CAWSVRWGRQASGNTIYF.

The chain carries TRBV7-2 and TRBJ1-6, with D unresolved. Germline V lookup: CDR1 SGHTA, CDR2 FQGNSA. This CDR3 region has 14 residues. Trimming cost V 5 bases and J 10 bases, with 15 bases left between them. CDR3: CASSRRREESPLHF. The CDR3 DNA reads TGTGCCAGCAGCCGGCGGAGGGAGGAGTCACCCCTCCACTTT. The full variable domain, completed using reference TRBV7-2 and TRBJ1-6, is GAGVSQSPSNKVTEKGKDVELRCDPISGHTALYWYRQSLGQGLEFLIYFQGNSAPDKSGLPSDRFSAERTGGSVSTLTIQRTQQEDSAVYLCASSRRREESPLHFGNGTRLTVT.

This clonotype was counted many times. The rearrangement links TRBV7-2 to TRBJ2-5; a possible D gene is TRBD2 (6 bases). The germline V gene encodes CDR1 SGHTA and CDR2 FQGNSA. Between the trimmed V and J ends, which lost 5 bases and 5 bases, there was a span of 18 bases. The CDR3 has 15 amino acids. CDR3 in DNA: TGTGCCAGCAGCGCTTCGACTAGGGGTGGGGAGACCCAGTACTTC. Translating gives CASSASTRGGETQYF.

The table lists this clonotype with a count of one. The chain employs TRBV6-8 and TRBJ2-7; weak D call: TRBD1 (7 bases). With 5 bases removed from V and 0 bases from J, the gap between germline ends came to 14 bases. The CDR3 contains 15 residues. Germline assignment: CDR1 MNHGY and CDR2 SAAAGT. The CDR3 DNA follows: TGTGCCAGCAGTAACCCAGGGGGGAGCTCCTACGAGCAGTACTTC. The encoded protein is CASSNPGGSSYEQYF.

The genes are TRBV20-1 and TRBJ1-1; the D is unclear. V gave up 5 bases and J gave up 0 bases, with 13 bases separating them. Germline V lookup: CDR1 DFQATT, CDR2 SNEGSKA (reference sequence). The CDR3 has 14 residues. In DNA, the CDR3 is TGCAGTGCTCCTCGAGACACCATGAACACTGAAGCTTTCTTT. Translated: CSAPRDTMNTEAFF.

The rearrangement links TRBV5-1 to TRBJ2-5, with 7 bases matching TRBD1. From germline, CDR1 is SGHRS and CDR2 YFSETQ. CDR3 length: 15 residues. V shed 6 bases, J shed 2 bases, and the junction held 10 bases outside the gene matches. This CDR3 reads CASTVPTGPQETQYF. CDR3 DNA: TGCGCCAGCACTGTTCCGACAGGGCCACAAGAGACCCAGTACTTC.

This clonotype was recorded many times. The rearrangement links TRBV7-6 to TRBJ2-3, with TRBD2 identical over 7 bases. V shed 2 bases, J shed 5 bases, and the junction held 10 bases outside the gene matches. The CDR3 runs 16 residues. Germline loops: CDR1 SGHVS, CDR2 FNYEAQ. The CDR3 DNA reads as TGTGCCAGCAGCTTACTTAGCGGGCCCGGGGAAGATACGCAGTATTTT. As protein: CASSLLSGPGEDTQYF.

CDR3 in amino acids: CASSHGTTSGVETQYF. DNA for the CDR3: TGTGCCAGCAGCCACGGAACCACTAGCGGGGTTGAGACCCAGTACTTC. The gene calls are TRBV3-1 and TRBJ2-5; 10 bases line up with TRBD2. CDR3 size: 16 residues. Germline V gene data show CDR1 as LGHDT and CDR2 as YNNKEL (reference sequence). V shed 3 bases, J shed 5 bases, and the junction held 9 bases outside the gene matches.

This clonotype was seen more than once but under ten times. J is TRBJ2-3 and V is TRBV10-3; no firm D call. Trimming removed 0 bases at V and 4 bases at J, with 5 bases between. CDR1 is ENHRY and CDR2 is SYGVKD in the germline V gene. This CDR3 spans 13 amino acids. The CDR3 sequence is CAISESLSDTQYF. In DNA form, the CDR3 reads TGTGCCATCAGTGAGTCGTTGTCAGATACGCAGTATTTT.

There are many counts of this clonotype. Germline is not matched at one junction end, which may reflect a read error. The gene calls are TRBV7-2 and TRBJ2-7; possibly TRBD1 for D (6 bases). The germline gives CDR1 SGHTA, CDR2 FQGNSA. This CDR3 has 15 amino acids. The CDR3 DNA follows: TGTGCCAGCAGCTTAGCCCCGGGACAAGCCTACGAGCGGTACTTC. Translating it yields CASSLAPGQAYERYF.